This TCR beta chain was obtained from a study of shared clonotypes between healthy human individuals (dated by TCRdb to about 2020). Broadly, across the study: Three men and a couple of women, aged 18 to 49 years, made up the cohort. For each donor, CD4 naive and CD4 memory were each run on three plates, CD8 naive on two plates, and CD8 memory on one plate. Blood TCR repertoires of five healthy adults were deeply sequenced to estimate repertoire size and the extent of clonotype sharing between individuals. Libraries were prepared and TCR repertoires were sequenced by different laboratories using diverse techniques, in order to increase sequencing depth and limit assay-specific biases. Per donor, leukapheresis produced somewhere between about 0.85 and 10 billion PBMCs. Results and caveats for the whole study, not just this receptor: The small number of donors limited the genetic and exposure-history diversity represented. Rarefaction of sorted-subset datasets indicated incomplete sequencing despite the large sequencing depth. Compared with non-shared clonotypes, the clonotypes found in all four sorted-subset donors had higher generation probabilities. Sampling was restricted to blood, and TCR repertoires in tissue are likely to differ from TCR repertoires in blood. Sharing across a handful of donors was observed for about 4.8% of naive CD4, 3.5% of naive CD8, roughly 2.3% of memory CD4, and roughly 0.4% of memory CD8 clonotypes. Based on pairwise subsampling, the degree of clonotype sharing among donors was expected to be affected by sequencing depth. Larger estimated clonotype richness was generally found for naive subsets than for memory subsets.

The donors were healthy, HIV-negative adults with no recently reported acute infections or vaccinations. Every donor was a Caucasian adult residing in Nashville, Tennessee, USA. The CD8 memory samples were a combination of magnetically selected CD45RO+ cells and CCR7-negative CD45RA+ effector memory (TemRA) cells. After blood collection by leukapheresis, PBMCs were isolated using Ficoll-Histopaque density gradient centrifugation and then cryopreserved in the vapor phase of liquid nitrogen. Analytical flow cytometry was used to check the purity and quantity of every magnetically sorted T cell population. Genomic DNA was isolated from each sorted fraction and quantified by UV absorbance on a Nanodrop 2000c. Note on this clone: Its antigen is unknown. One base away there is no much larger clone; base qualities are not given.

TCR CDR3 regions were amplified from genomic DNA by multiplex PCR using the deep immunoSEQ assay. For each cell subset, the extracted genomic DNA was distributed evenly across all wells of several immunoSEQ 96-well plates, and each plate served as one replicate. For sorted subsets, 150 to 250 ng genomic DNA, equal to 25,000 to 35,000 T cell genomes, was loaded into each replicate PCR. Purified libraries were quantified with a Qubit 3.0 fluorometer, sized on a Bioanalyzer 2100, and re-quantified with the KAPA Library Quantification kit. Each immunoSEQ 96-well plate was sequenced on its own single-read 150-cycle Illumina NextSeq 550 flow cell. The paper's processing steps were these. Because the immunoSEQ output held only junctional sequences and lacked quality scores, the filtering could not match the filtering applied to full-length reads. To assign V/J genes and CDR3, sequences were annotated against IMGT germline references using PyIR, a Python wrapper for IgBLAST v1.9. Reads were filtered out if the reads had weak V/J assignments (E-value above 1e-6), no CDR3, stop codons, out-of-frame junctions, or ambiguous translated residues. A V3J clonotype was defined by an identical inferred V gene, J gene, and CDR3 amino acid sequence. To compute the percentage overlap between repertoires, the number of shared unique clonotypes was divided by the size of the smaller repertoire. Richness of each repertoire was evaluated using RTK rarefaction, the Chao1 estimator, and Recon v2.1 estimates of unobserved clonotypes. For all TCRbeta clonotypes obtained by the gDNA method from a handful of donors, generation probabilities were computed with OLGA. TCRdb took over this immuneACCESS table, retaining in-frame rearrangements with V and J assigned. Such tables are incomplete; in checked studies, under half of the missing clones stem from an unresolved V gene, and the remainder is unexplained. The D gene and trimming were derived from the DNA, and the V and J assignments and clone size from that table. This sample lists around 120,000 clones; roughly 66% were detected once. Approximately 25% of the sample belongs to the ten largest clones.

V has 6 bases trimmed and J has 2 bases trimmed; junction bases matching no gene number 7. The CDR3 contains 14 residues, cysteine and phenylalanine counted. The DNA shown is the 42-base CDR3, in frame from base 1. Looking up the germline V gene yields CDR1 MDHEN and CDR2 SYDVKM. The sequenced sample consisted of memory CD8+ T cells sorted from blood. Sample cell subset or site, as interpreted from the label and publication: CD45RO+ cells pooled with CCR7-negative TemRA cells. This receptor was identified in a woman in her 30s in good health. The rearranged segments are TRBV28 and TRBJ2-7, with 7 middle bases fitting TRBD1. This receptor has the CDR3 CASSLRDRTYEQYF. Read as DNA, the sequence is TGTGCCAGCAGCCTCCGGGACAGAACCTACGAGCAGTACTTC.